The clone carrying this TCR beta chain was counted at least ten times. The sample comes from a study of cytomegalovirus exposure and HLA in healthy donors. The CDR3 is 11 residues long. CDR1 is MNHNS, CDR2 SASEGT, per germline. V was cut by 6 bases and J by 9 bases, with 11 bases left in between. Primers: 60 Vbeta forward and 13 Jbeta reverse. The table came from immunoSEQ multiplex PCR; TCRdb's copy has only in-frame clones and leaves some out. Of about 220,000 clones detected, under 80% appear once; the ten largest clones hold 1.8%. The chain is built from TRBV6-1 and TRBJ1-1, with D unresolved. This receptor was obtained from a woman in her 30s in good health and CMV-seronegative. The source material was PBMCs. CDR3 in amino acids: CASSEFGQAFF. In DNA, the CDR3 is TGTGCCAGCAGCGAATTTGGCCAAGCTTTCTTT.